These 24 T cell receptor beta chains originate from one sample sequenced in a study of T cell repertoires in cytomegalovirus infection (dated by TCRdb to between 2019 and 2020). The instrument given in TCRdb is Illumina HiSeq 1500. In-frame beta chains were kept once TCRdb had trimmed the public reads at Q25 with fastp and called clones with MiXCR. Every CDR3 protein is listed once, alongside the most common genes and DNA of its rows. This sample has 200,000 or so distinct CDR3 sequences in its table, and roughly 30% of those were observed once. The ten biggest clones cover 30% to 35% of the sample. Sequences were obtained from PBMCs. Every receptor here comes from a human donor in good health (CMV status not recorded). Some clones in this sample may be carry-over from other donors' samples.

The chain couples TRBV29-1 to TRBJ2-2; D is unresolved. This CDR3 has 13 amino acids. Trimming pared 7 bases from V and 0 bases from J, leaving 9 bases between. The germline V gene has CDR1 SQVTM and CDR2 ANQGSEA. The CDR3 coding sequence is TGCAGCGCTCGACTGTCGAACACCGGGGAGCTGTTTTTT. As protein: CSARLSNTGELFF.

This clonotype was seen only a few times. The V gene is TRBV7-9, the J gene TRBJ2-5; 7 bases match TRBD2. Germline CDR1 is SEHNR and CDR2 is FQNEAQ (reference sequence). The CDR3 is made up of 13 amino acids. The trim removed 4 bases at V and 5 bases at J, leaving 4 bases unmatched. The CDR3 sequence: CASSSGTTETQYF. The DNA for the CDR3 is TGTGCCAGCAGCTCCGGGACTACGGAGACCCAGTACTTC.

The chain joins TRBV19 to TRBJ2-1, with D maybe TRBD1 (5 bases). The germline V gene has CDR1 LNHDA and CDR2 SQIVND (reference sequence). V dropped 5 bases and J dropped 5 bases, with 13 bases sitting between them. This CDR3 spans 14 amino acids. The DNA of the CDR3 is TGTGCCAGTAGTTTGGACATTATCAACAATGAGCAGTTCTTC. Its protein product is CASSLDIINNEQFF.

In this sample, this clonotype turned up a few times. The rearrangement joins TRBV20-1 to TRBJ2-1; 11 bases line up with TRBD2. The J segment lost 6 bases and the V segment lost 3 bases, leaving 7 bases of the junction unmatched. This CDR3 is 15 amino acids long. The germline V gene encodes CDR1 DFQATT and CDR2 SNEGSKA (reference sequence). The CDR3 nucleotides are TGCAGTGCTAGTGCTAGCGGGGGGTATACCAATGAGCAGTTCTTC. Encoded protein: CSASASGGYTNEQFF.

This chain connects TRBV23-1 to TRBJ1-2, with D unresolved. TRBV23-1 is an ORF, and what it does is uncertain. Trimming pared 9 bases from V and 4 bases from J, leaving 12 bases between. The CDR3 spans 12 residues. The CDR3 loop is CARPLWGYGYTF. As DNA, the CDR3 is TGCGCCAGGCCTCTTTGGGGCTATGGCTACACCTTC.

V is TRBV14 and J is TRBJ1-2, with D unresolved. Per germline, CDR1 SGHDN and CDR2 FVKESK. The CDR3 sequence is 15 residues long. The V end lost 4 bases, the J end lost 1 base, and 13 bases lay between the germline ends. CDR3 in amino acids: CASSPYRGVNYGYTF. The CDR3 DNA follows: TGTGCCAGCAGCCCCTACAGAGGAGTTAACTATGGCTACACCTTC.

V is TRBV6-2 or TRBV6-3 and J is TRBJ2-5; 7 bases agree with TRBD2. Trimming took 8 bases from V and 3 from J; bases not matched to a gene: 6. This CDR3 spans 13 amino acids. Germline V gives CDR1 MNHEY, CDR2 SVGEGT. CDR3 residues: CASHPSGKETQYF. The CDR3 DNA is TGTGCCAGCCATCCTAGCGGAAAAGAGACCCAGTACTTC.

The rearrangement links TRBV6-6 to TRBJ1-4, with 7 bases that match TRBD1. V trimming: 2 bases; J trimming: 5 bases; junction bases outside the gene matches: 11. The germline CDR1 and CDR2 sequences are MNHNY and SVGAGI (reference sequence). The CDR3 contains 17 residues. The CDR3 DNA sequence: TGTGCCAGCAGTTACCGGCACTGGGGACAGCCCAATGAAAAACTGTTTTTT. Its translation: CASSYRHWGQPNEKLFF.

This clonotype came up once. The CDR3 is CASSDRGQRSAGELFF. CDR3 sequence (DNA): TGTGCCAGCAGTGATAGGGGACAAAGAAGCGCCGGGGAGCTGTTTTTT. The genes are TRBV25-1 and TRBJ2-2; a possible D gene is TRBD1 (6 bases). The CDR3 sequence is 16 residues long. V lost 3 bases, J lost 6 bases, and 17 bases lay in between. Germline loops: CDR1 MGHDK, CDR2 SYGVNS. The complete variable domain, with remaining parts taken from reference TRBV25-1 and TRBJ2-2, reads EADIYQTPRYLVIGTGKKITLECSQTMGHDKMYWYQQDPGMELHLIHYSYGVNSTEKGDLSSESTVSRIRTEHFPLTLESARPSHTSQYLCASSDRGQRSAGELFFGEGSRLTVL.

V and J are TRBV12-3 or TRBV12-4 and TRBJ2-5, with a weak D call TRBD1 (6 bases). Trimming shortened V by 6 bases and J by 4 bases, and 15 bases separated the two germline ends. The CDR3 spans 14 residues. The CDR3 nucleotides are TGTGCCAGCAGCCCAACAGGGTGGGGAGAGACCCAGTACTTC. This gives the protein CASSPTGWGETQYF.

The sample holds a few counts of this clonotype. CDR3 in DNA: TGTGCCTGGAGTGTTGCGGCGGGCGACAATGAGCAGTTCTTC. This codes for CAWSVAAGDNEQFF. The V call is TRBV30, the J call TRBJ2-1; possibly TRBD2 for D (5 bases). Germline V gene data show CDR1 as GTSNPN and CDR2 as SVGIG (reference sequence). V lost 0 bases and J lost 5, with 11 bases in between. This CDR3 comprises 14 residues.

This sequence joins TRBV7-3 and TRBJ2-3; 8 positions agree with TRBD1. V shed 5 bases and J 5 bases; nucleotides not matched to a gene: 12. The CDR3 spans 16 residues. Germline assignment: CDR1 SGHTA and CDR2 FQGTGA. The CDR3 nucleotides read TGTGCCAGCAGCCGGGACAGGCGCGCCGGGTTAGATACGCAGTATTTT. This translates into CASSRDRRAGLDTQYF. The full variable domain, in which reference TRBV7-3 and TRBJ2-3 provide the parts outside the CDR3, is GAGVSQTPSNKVTEKGKYVELRCDPISGHTALYWYRQSLGQGPEFLIYFQGTGAADDSGLPNDRFFAVRPEGSVSTLKIQRTERGDSAVYLCASSRDRRAGLDTQYFGPGTRLTVL.

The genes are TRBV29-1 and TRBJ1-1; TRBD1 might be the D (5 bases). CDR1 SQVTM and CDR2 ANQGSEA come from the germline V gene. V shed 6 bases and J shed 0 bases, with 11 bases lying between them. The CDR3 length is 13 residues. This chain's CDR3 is CSVQGGMNTEAFF. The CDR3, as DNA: TGCAGCGTGCAGGGAGGGATGAACACTGAAGCTTTCTTT. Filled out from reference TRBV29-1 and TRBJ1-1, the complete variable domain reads SAVISQKPSRDICQRGTSLTIQCQVDSQVTMMFWYRQQPGQSLTLIATANQGSEATYESGFVIDKFPISRPNLTFSTLTVSNMSPEDSSIYLCSVQGGMNTEAFFGQGTRLTVV.

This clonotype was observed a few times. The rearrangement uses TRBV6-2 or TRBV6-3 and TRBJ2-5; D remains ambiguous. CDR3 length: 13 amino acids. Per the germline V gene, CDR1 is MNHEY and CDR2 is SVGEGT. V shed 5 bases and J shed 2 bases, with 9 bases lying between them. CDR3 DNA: TGTGCCAGCAGTCCCCCAAGGCAAGAGACCCAGTACTTC. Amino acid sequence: CASSPPRQETQYF.

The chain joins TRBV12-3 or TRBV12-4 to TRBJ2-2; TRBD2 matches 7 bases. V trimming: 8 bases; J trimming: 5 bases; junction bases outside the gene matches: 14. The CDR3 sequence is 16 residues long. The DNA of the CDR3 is TGTGCCAGCCTTTTTAGGGAGGGCGGGTGGACCGGGGAGCTGTTTTTT. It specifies CASLFREGGWTGELFF.

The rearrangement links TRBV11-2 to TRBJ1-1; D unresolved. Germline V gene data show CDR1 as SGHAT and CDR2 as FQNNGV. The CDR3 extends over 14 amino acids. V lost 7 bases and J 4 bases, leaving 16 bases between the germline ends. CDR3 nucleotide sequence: TGTGCCAGCAAGCGTCCCGAGCGGGGCACTGAAGCTTTCTTT. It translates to CASKRPERGTEAFF.

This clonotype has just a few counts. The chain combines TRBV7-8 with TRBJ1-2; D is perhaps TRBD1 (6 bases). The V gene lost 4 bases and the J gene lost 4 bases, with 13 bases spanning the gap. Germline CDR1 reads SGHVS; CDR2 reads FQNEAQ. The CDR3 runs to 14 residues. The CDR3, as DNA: TGTGCCAGCAGCTGGGGGGGGCGCACCTATGGCTACACCTTC. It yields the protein CASSWGGRTYGYTF.

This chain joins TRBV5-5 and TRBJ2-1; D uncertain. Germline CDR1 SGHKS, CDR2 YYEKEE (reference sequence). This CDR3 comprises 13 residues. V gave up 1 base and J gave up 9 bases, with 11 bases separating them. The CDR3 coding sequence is TGTGCCAGCAGCTTGAGGTGGATTGCTGAGCAGTTCTTC. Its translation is CASSLRWIAEQFF.

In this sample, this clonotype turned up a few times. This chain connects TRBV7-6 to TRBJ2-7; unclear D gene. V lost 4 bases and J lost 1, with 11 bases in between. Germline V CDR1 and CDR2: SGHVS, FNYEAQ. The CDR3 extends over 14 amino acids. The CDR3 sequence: CASSYARGSYEQYF. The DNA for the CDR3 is TGTGCCAGCAGCTACGCCCGCGGATCCTACGAGCAGTACTTC.

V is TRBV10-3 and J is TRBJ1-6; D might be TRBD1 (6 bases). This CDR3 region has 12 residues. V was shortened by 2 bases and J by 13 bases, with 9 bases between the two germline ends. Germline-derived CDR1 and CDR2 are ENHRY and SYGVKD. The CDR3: CAISEGQPPLHF. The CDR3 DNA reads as TGTGCCATCAGTGAGGGACAGCCTCCCCTCCACTTT.

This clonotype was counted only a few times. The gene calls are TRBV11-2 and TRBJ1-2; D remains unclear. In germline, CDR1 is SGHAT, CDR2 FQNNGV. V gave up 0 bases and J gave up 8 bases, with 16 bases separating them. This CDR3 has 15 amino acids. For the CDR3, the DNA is TGTGCCAGCAGCTTAGATCTGGCAGGCGGGAGAGGCTACACCTTC. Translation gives CASSLDLAGGRGYTF.

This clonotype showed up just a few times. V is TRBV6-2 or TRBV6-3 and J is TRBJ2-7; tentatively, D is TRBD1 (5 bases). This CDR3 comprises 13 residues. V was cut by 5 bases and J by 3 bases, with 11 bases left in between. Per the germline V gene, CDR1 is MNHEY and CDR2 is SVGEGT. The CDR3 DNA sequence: TGTGCCAGCAGTAGACAGAGAGACTACGAGCAGTACTTC. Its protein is CASSRQRDYEQYF.

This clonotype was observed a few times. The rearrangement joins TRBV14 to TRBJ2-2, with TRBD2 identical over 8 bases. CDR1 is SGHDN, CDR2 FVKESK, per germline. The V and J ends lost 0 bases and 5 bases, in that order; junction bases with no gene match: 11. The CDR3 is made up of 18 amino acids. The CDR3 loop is CASSQDVRRREATGELFF. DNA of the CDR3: TGTGCCAGCAGCCAAGATGTGAGACGGCGGGAGGCTACCGGGGAGCTGTTTTTT.

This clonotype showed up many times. The DNA for the CDR3 is TGTGCCAGCGAGGTTAGGCCCGGGACTGAAGCTTTCTTT. It specifies CASEVRPGTEAFF. The rearrangement joins TRBV6-2 or TRBV6-3 to TRBJ1-1; D call uncertain. The CDR3 is 13 amino acids. CDR1 and CDR2 (germline): MNHEY, SVGEGT. V was trimmed by 8 bases and J by 5 bases, leaving 15 bases between them.